This T cell receptor beta chain was observed in a study of shared clonotypes between healthy human individuals. Findings of the study overall: Among several donors, about 5% of naive CD4 clonotypes were found in common.

On sorted subsets, replicate PCRs used about 180 ng DNA, or some 27,000 T cell genomes. Data came from immunoSEQ multiplex PCR; TCRdb stores just in-frame clones and leaves some out. The sample consists of 1.5 million to 2.5 million clones, around 96% of them appearing once. Naive CD8 populations comprised CD45RO-negative cells positively selected for CCR7, excluding terminally differentiated effector memory CD45RA+ cells. About this clone: What it recognizes is unknown.

V was trimmed by 4 bases and J by 8 bases, leaving 15 bases between them. This CDR3 has 13 amino acids. Germline V gene sequence: CDR1 SGHRS, CDR2 YFSETQ. The sequenced material came from naive CD8+ T cells sorted from blood. This sequence originates from a man between 18 and 29 years old in good health. The chain combines TRBV5-1 with TRBJ1-1, with D possibly TRBD1 on 6 matching bases. DNA for the CDR3: TGCGCCAGCAGCCCCGGGACAACGTACGAAGCTTTCTTT. It codes for CASSPGTTYEAFF. The full variable domain, completed using reference TRBV5-1 and TRBJ1-1, is KAGVTQTPRYLIKTRGQQVTLSCSPISGHRSVSWYQQTPGQGLQFLFEYFSETQRNKGNFPGRFSGRQFSNSRSEMNVSTLELGDSALYLCASSPGTTYEAFFGQGTRLTVV.